These 32 T cell receptor beta chains were all obtained from the same sample, sequenced in a study of post-analysis software for immune sequencing data. Study-level points and caveats: In patients, about 5 TRBV segments were more frequent than in controls, with TRBV5-6, TRBV5-1 and TRBV20-1 among them.

Which antigens these TCRs recognize remains unknown. Libraries were made from TCR beta cDNA, and they carried unique molecular identifiers. TCRdb re-called the PCR reads with MiXCR, one entry per CDR3 protein. This table holds about 810,000 distinct CDR3 sequences, approximately 53% found once. The sequencing input was blood. All receptors come from a girl between 5 and 17 years old with multiple sclerosis.

V gene TRBV7-9 combines with J gene TRBJ1-2; TRBD1 aligns across 8 bases. The CDR3 sequence is 15 residues long. The V gene's germline CDR1 is SEHNR and CDR2 FQNEAQ (reference sequence). The trim removed 3 bases at V and 3 bases at J, leaving 6 bases unmatched. DNA for the CDR3: TGTGCCAGCAGCTTCGGGACAGGAGGTCACTATGGCTACACCTTC. Its translation: CASSFGTGGHYGYTF. Full variable domain (missing parts from reference TRBV7-9 and TRBJ1-2): DTGVSQNPRHKITKRGQNVTFRCDPISEHNRLYWYRQTLGQGPEFLTYFQNEAQLEKSRLLSDRFSAERPKGSFSTLEIQRTEQGDSAMYLCASSFGTGGHYGYTFGSGTRLTVV.

The gene calls are TRBV5-1 and TRBJ2-7; 13 bases map to TRBD2. Losses at the gene ends were 3 bases for V and 0 bases for J; bases not matched to a gene: 6. The CDR3 has 17 residues. Germline values: CDR1 SGHRS, CDR2 YFSETQ. The CDR3 nucleotides read TGCGCCAGCAGCTCCCCGGGACTAGCGGGGCCCTCCTACGAGCAGTACTTC. This sequence encodes CASSSPGLAGPSYEQYF.

As concerns this clonotype: One end of the junction does not line up with germline, which may come from a read error. V gene TRBV6-2 or TRBV6-3 combines with J gene TRBJ2-1; D might be TRBD1 (6 bases). The germline gives CDR1 MNHEY, CDR2 SVGEGT. CDR3 size: 14 residues. The CDR3 protein is CAIRGGYGYNERFF. The CDR3 nucleotides are TGTGCCATCAGGGGCGGGTACGGATACAATGAGCGGTTCTTC.

The gene calls are TRBV4-1 and TRBJ2-5; 7 bases line up with TRBD2. J lost 7 bases, V lost 0 bases, and 8 bases had no gene match. Germline loops: CDR1 MGHRA, CDR2 YSYEKL. The CDR3 spans 15 residues. The CDR3 DNA sequence: TGCGCCAGCAGCCAAGAGGGTACGGGGGGAGTGACCCAGTACTTC. It codes for CASSQEGTGGVTQYF.

This clonotype was seen repeatedly, ten times or more. The chain is built from TRBV20-1 and TRBJ2-7, with D perhaps TRBD2 (7 bases). Germline V gene data show CDR1 as DFQATT and CDR2 as SNEGSKA (reference sequence). This CDR3 region has 18 residues. The V end was cut by 1 base, the J end by 1 base, with 23 bases between. CDR3: CSARALGGAGDPSYEQYF. DNA for the CDR3: TGCAGTGCTAGAGCCCTCGGGGGCGCGGGGGACCCTTCCTACGAGCAGTACTTC.

V and J are TRBV20-1 and TRBJ2-3, with D unresolved. This CDR3 is built from 15 residues. Germline lookup yields CDR1 DFQATT and CDR2 SNEGSKA (reference sequence). Trimming removed 2 bases at V and 2 bases at J, with 14 bases between. The CDR3 sequence is CSARRRLSNTDTQYF. In nucleotides, the CDR3 is TGCAGTGCTAGACGGAGACTCAGTAACACAGATACGCAGTATTTT.

This clonotype has a handful of counts. The chain recombines TRBV29-1 with TRBJ2-1, with TRBD1 matching over 10 bases. The junction had 2 bases not matched to a gene; V was cut back by 5 bases and J by 4 bases. The germline V gene has CDR1 SQVTM and CDR2 ANQGSEA. The CDR3 length is 13 residues. In DNA, the CDR3 is TGCAGCGTTTGGACAGGGGGTTACAATGAGCAGTTCTTC. Residues: CSVWTGGYNEQFF.

V gene TRBV5-1 combines with J gene TRBJ1-2; the D is unclear. CDR3 length: 10 residues. Germline-derived CDR1 and CDR2 are SGHRS and YFSETQ. Trimming pared 4 bases from V and 12 bases from J, leaving 10 bases between. CDR3 bases: TGCGCCAGCAGCCTGACTACCCACACCTTC. This encodes CASSLTTHTF. Supplemented by reference TRBV5-1 and TRBJ1-2, the full variable domain reads KAGVTQTPRYLIKTRGQQVTLSCSPISGHRSVSWYQQTPGQGLQFLFEYFSETQRNKGNFPGRFSGRQFSNSRSEMNVSTLELGDSALYLCASSLTTHTFGSGTRLTVV.

There are a few counts of this clonotype. V usage is TRBV20-1 and J usage is TRBJ2-1; 12 bases agree with TRBD2. With V trimmed by 7 bases and J by 9 bases, 10 bases remained unmatched. CDR1 DFQATT and CDR2 SNEGSKA come from the germline V gene (reference sequence). The CDR3 spans 14 residues. The CDR3, as DNA: TGCAGTGGGAAAGGGACTAGCGGGTTTACTGAGCAGTTCTTC. Translated, it gives CSGKGTSGFTEQFF.

The table lists this clonotype with a few counts. The chain couples TRBV9 to TRBJ2-7; D tentatively reads TRBD1 or TRBD2 (5 bases each). The CDR3 is 15 amino acids. Germline V gives CDR1 SGDLS, CDR2 YYNGEE. V lost 4 bases to trimming and J lost 2 bases, with 16 bases between them. CDR3 nucleotides: TGTGCCAGCAGCCCTCACACCCGGGGCACCTACGAGCAGTACTTC. As protein: CASSPHTRGTYEQYF.

V and J are TRBV27 and TRBJ2-5, with 7 bases that match TRBD2. The J call may be faulty, since TRBJ2-7 better matches the DNA end. Per the germline V gene, CDR1 is MNHEY and CDR2 is SMNVEV (reference sequence). This CDR3 spans 13 amino acids. In DNA form, the CDR3 reads TGTGCCAGCAAGGCTAGCGGCTCCTACGAGCAGTACTTC. Amino acids: CASKASGSYEQYF.

V usage is TRBV6-6 and J usage is TRBJ1-1; no definite D call. The V and J ends lost 6 bases and 5 bases respectively, with 10 bases between them. The CDR3 sequence is 12 residues long. Germline CDR1 MNHNY, CDR2 SVGAGI (reference sequence). CDR3 DNA: TGTGCCAGCAGCCAGACAAAGACTGAAGCTTTCTTT. It is translated as CASSQTKTEAFF.

This chain connects TRBV2 to TRBJ2-7; maybe TRBD2 (6 bases). This CDR3 comprises 13 residues. Between the trimmed V and J ends, which lost 10 bases and 2 bases, there was a span of 15 bases. Germline V gene data show CDR1 as SNHLY and CDR2 as FYNNEI. In DNA, the CDR3 is TGTGCCACCGCGTGGGGGGTTCCCTACGAGCAGTACTTC. Its protein is CATAWGVPYEQYF.

This clonotype has only one observation. The rearrangement uses TRBV5-1 and TRBJ2-7; D gene ambiguous. Germline CDR1 reads SGHRS; CDR2 reads YFSETQ. V was trimmed by 4 bases and J by 0 bases, leaving 17 bases between them. The CDR3 spans 16 residues. The CDR3 coding sequence is TGCGCCAGCAGCCCGGGTGGGGTCCAGGACTCCTACGAGCAGTACTTC. Encoded protein: CASSPGGVQDSYEQYF.

The chain is built from TRBV7-9 and TRBJ2-1, with TRBD2 matching 12 bases. Germline values: CDR1 SEHNR, CDR2 FQNEAQ (reference sequence). V dropped 3 bases and J dropped 0; count of bases not matched to a gene: 9. CDR3 length equals 19 residues. The CDR3 nucleotides are TGTGCCAGCAGCTTCATACTAGCGGGAGGTAAGACCTCCTACAATGAGCAGTTCTTC. Protein sequence: CASSFILAGGKTSYNEQFF.

The table lists this clonotype with a few counts. This rearrangement joins TRBV6-6 to TRBJ2-4; D assignment may be TRBD1 or TRBD2 (5 bases each). CDR1 is MNHNY and CDR2 is SVGAGI in the germline V gene (reference sequence). The CDR3 length is 17 residues. Deletions cut 2 bases from V and 1 base from J, with 15 bases between. Written as DNA, the CDR3 is TGTGCCAGCAGTTACGACGGACACGAGGGGGCCAAAAACATTCAGTACTTC. Encoded protein: CASSYDGHEGAKNIQYF.

The chain combines TRBV27 with TRBJ2-4, with D maybe TRBD2 (6 bases). Deletions cut 8 bases from V and 5 bases from J, with 10 bases between. The CDR3 contains 12 residues. Germline V gives CDR1 MNHEY, CDR2 SMNVEV (reference sequence). The CDR3 coding sequence is TGTGCCAGCTTAGGAGGGGAAAACATTCAGTACTTC. Translation: CASLGGENIQYF.

The chain uses TRBV12-3 or TRBV12-4 and TRBJ2-1; perhaps TRBD1 as D (6 bases). CDR3 length: 12 amino acids. CDR3 amino acids: CVCGGSYNEQFF. The CDR3 DNA reads TGTGTATGTGGGGGCTCTTACAATGAGCAGTTCTTC.

The gene calls are TRBV12-3 or TRBV12-4 and TRBJ2-1; TRBD1 matches 9 bases. CDR3 length: 15 residues. With 5 bases clipped from V and 5 bases from J, the junction kept 7 bases outside the gene matches. In nucleotides, the CDR3 is TGTGCCAGCAGTCTGGGACAGGGATTTAACAATGAGCAGTTCTTC. Amino acid sequence: CASSLGQGFNNEQFF.

The rearrangement links TRBV29-1 to TRBJ2-3, with 7 bases identical to TRBD2. Trimming took 1 base from V and 6 from J; bases not matched to a gene: 4. CDR3 size: 13 residues. CDR1 is SQVTM, CDR2 ANQGSEA, per germline. CDR3: CSVEGFSGDTQYF. CDR3 coding DNA: TGCAGCGTTGAAGGGTTTAGCGGGGATACGCAGTATTTT.

This chain joins TRBV12-3 or TRBV12-4 and TRBJ1-2, with D unclear. The CDR3 sequence is 13 residues long. Trimming took 2 bases from V and 8 from J, leaving 12 bases between them. This chain's CDR3 is CASSLSTAHGYTF. The DNA for the CDR3 is TGTGCCAGCAGTTTATCCACAGCACACGGCTACACCTTC.

This chain joins TRBV12-3 or TRBV12-4 and TRBJ2-1; no firm D call. The CDR3 is 15 residues long. Trimming took off 6 bases at V and 4 bases at J, with 16 bases between the two ends. CDR3 sequence: CASSLQRLRYNEQFF. The DNA for the CDR3 is TGTGCCAGCAGCCTCCAGCGCTTAAGGTACAATGAGCAGTTCTTC.

The chain carries TRBV20-1 and TRBJ1-2, with 7 positions matching TRBD1. There are 15 residues in the CDR3. The trim removed 2 bases at V and 5 bases at J, leaving 11 bases unmatched. Looked up from germline, CDR1 is DFQATT and CDR2 is SNEGSKA (reference sequence). CDR3: CSARRTGQRLYGYTF. The DNA for the CDR3 is TGCAGTGCTAGAAGGACAGGACAAAGACTTTATGGCTACACCTTC.

The V gene is TRBV2, the J gene TRBJ2-1; 9 bases fit TRBD2. The CDR3 has 15 residues. Germline values: CDR1 SNHLY, CDR2 FYNNEI. After removal of 3 bases from V and 7 bases from J, the junction contained 7 bases not matched to a gene. DNA of the CDR3: TGTGCCAGCAGTGAGGGTAGCGGGGGAAAGAATGAGCAGTTCTTC. Its protein product is CASSEGSGGKNEQFF.

Comments on this clonotype: One end of the junction fails to match germline, which may point to a read error. The V and J genes are TRBV9 and TRBJ2-1; D is perhaps TRBD2 (6 bases). Germline loops: CDR1 SGDLS, CDR2 YYNGEE. This CDR3 spans 14 amino acids. The CDR3 loop reads CASSVAPGGDEQVF. CDR3 in DNA: TGTGCCAGCAGCGTAGCCCCCGGGGGAGATGAGCAGGTCTTC. The whole variable domain, filled in from reference TRBV9 and TRBJ2-1, reads DSGVTQTPKHLITATGQRVTLRCSPRSGDLSVYWYQQSLDQGLQFLIQYYNGEERAKGNILERFSAQQFPDLHSELNLSSLELGDSALYFCASSVAPGGDEQVFGPGTRLTVL.

V and J are TRBV7-9 and TRBJ2-3; D may be TRBD1 (6 bases). The V gene lost 5 bases and the J gene lost 14 bases, with 14 bases spanning the gap. The CDR3 consists of 11 residues. Per germline, CDR1 SEHNR and CDR2 FQNEAQ (reference sequence). The CDR3 DNA follows: TGTGCCAGCAGCCTCACCCGACAGGCGTATTTT. Residues: CASSLTRQAYF. Full variable domain (outside the CDR3, taken from reference TRBV7-9 and TRBJ2-3): DTGVSQNPRHKITKRGQNVTFRCDPISEHNRLYWYRQTLGQGPEFLTYFQNEAQLEKSRLLSDRFSAERPKGSFSTLEIQRTEQGDSAMYLCASSLTRQAYFGPGTRLTVL.

This clonotype was seen only a few times. The V gene is TRBV7-8, the J gene TRBJ1-5; 12 nucleotides match TRBD1. CDR1 and CDR2 (germline): SGHVS, FQNEAQ. The junction had 9 bases not matched to a gene; V was cut back by 2 bases and J by 7 bases. The CDR3 is 17 amino acids. CDR3 region: CASSLSLGTGGRQPQHF. DNA for the CDR3: TGTGCCAGCAGCTTATCTCTCGGGACAGGGGGCAGGCAGCCCCAGCATTTT.

The chain carries TRBV25-1 and TRBJ2-5; 9 bases map to TRBD1. This CDR3 has 14 residues. Germline-derived CDR1 and CDR2 are MGHDK and SYGVNS. Trimming at V came to 8 bases and at J to 5 bases, leaving 9 bases not matched to a gene. This chain's CDR3 is CASSWTGEWETQYF. The CDR3 region has the DNA TGTGCCAGCTCATGGACAGGGGAGTGGGAGACCCAGTACTTC. The full variable domain, completed using reference TRBV25-1 and TRBJ2-5, is EADIYQTPRYLVIGTGKKITLECSQTMGHDKMYWYQQDPGMELHLIHYSYGVNSTEKGDLSSESTVSRIRTEHFPLTLESARPSHTSQYLCASSWTGEWETQYFGPGTRLLVL.

This clonotype occurred a few times. The chain uses TRBV7-9 and TRBJ2-7, with D unresolved. Germline lookup yields CDR1 SEHNR and CDR2 FQNEAQ (reference sequence). V dropped 6 bases and J dropped 2 bases, with 11 bases sitting between them. The CDR3 spans 13 residues. Here the CDR3 DNA reads TGTGCCAGCAGTTTCCCTGGGGCCTACGAGCAGTACTTC. Translating gives CASSFPGAYEQYF. Using reference TRBV7-9 and TRBJ2-7 for the parts outside the CDR3, the full variable domain is DTGVSQNPRHKITKRGQNVTFRCDPISEHNRLYWYRQTLGQGPEFLTYFQNEAQLEKSRLLSDRFSAERPKGSFSTLEIQRTEQGDSAMYLCASSFPGAYEQYFGPGTRLTVT.

The chain carries TRBV14 and TRBJ2-1; D unclear. This CDR3 spans 13 amino acids. In germline, CDR1 is SGHDN, CDR2 FVKESK. V lost 0 bases and J lost 4, with 4 bases in between. The CDR3, as DNA: TGTGCCAGCAGCCAAGATTGGTACAATGAGCAGTTCTTC. Amino acid sequence: CASSQDWYNEQFF.

The chain employs TRBV19 and TRBJ2-1, with D unresolved. The germline V gene has CDR1 LNHDA and CDR2 SQIVND (reference sequence). The ends were cut back, 7 bases at V and 0 bases at J, with 13 bases in the middle. The CDR3 has 15 amino acids. CDR3 protein: CASNGRRASYNEQFF. CDR3 nucleotide sequence: TGTGCCAGTAATGGACGTCGCGCCTCCTACAATGAGCAGTTCTTC.

This clonotype was recorded a few times. The chain joins TRBV7-2 to TRBJ2-1, with D perhaps being TRBD1 or TRBD2 (6 bases each). The DNA end lines up better with TRBJ2-7; the J call may be wrong. This CDR3 spans 14 amino acids. Looked up from germline, CDR1 is SGHTA and CDR2 is FQGNSA. CDR3 amino acids: CASSPRGLNNEQYF. CDR3 nucleotide sequence: TGTGCCAGCAGCCCCCGGGGGCTAAACAATGAGCAGTACTTC.